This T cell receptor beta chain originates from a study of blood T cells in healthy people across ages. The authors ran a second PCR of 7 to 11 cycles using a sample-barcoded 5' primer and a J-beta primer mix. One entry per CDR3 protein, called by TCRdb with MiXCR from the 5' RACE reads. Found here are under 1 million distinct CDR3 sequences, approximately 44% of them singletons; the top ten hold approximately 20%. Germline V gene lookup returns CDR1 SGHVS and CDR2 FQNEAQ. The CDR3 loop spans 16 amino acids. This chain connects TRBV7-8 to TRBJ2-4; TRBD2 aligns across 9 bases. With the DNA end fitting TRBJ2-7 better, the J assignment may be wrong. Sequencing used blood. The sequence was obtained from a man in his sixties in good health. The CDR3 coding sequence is TGTGCCAGCGGCAGCGGACCTAGCGGGGAGTTCTACGAGCAGTACTTC. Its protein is CASGSGPSGEFYEQYF.